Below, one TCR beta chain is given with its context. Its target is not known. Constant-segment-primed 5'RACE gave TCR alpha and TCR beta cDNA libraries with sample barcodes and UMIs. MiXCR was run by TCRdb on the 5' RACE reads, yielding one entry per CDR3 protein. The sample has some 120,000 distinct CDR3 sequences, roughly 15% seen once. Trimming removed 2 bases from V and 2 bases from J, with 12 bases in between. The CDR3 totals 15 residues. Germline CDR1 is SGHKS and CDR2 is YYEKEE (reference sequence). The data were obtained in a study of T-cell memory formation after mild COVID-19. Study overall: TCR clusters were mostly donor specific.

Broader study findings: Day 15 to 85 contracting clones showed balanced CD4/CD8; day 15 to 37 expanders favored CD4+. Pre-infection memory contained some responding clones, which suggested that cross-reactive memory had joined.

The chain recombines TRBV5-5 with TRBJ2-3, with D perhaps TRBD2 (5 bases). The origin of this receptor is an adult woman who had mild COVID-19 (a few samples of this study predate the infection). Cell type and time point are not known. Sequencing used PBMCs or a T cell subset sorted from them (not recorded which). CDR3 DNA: TGTGCCAGCAGCTTTCGGGGAGAATCCACAGATACGCAGTATTTT. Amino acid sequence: CASSFRGESTDTQYF.